This T cell receptor (beta chain) was observed in a study of cytomegalovirus exposure and HLA in healthy donors. Regarding the study as a whole: Using a false discovery rate of 0.05, a later analysis showed that roughly 16,000 TCR beta sequences were associated with HLA alleles.

Among the donors, all were healthy bone marrow donors. CDR3 size: 14 residues. Germline CDR1 is SGHTA and CDR2 is FQGNSA. The junction had 3 bases not matched to a gene; V was cut back by 1 base and J by 4 bases. PCR amplification relied on 60 Vbeta primers (plus 13 Jbeta primers). Authors' methods: Some 10 million shared chains were among the roughly 78 million unique TCR beta chains that a later analysis counted. Only in-frame clones appear in the TCRdb table, and some are missing; sequencing was by immunoSEQ multiplex PCR. Clone size and V and J calls were adopted from that table, with D and trimming inferred from the DNA. This sample has about 160,000 clones; roughly 85% occur once, and the top ten carry roughly 1.2%. This clone was counted between two and nine times. Its specificity is not known.

The chain combines TRBV7-2 with TRBJ1-2; 7 bases fit TRBD1. The receptor comes from a woman between 50 and 59 years old in good health and CMV-seronegative. Sequenced input: PBMCs. The CDR3 loop reads CASSLEDRTYGYTF. CDR3 DNA sequence: TGTGCCAGCAGCTTAGAGGACAGGACCTATGGCTACACCTTC.